The entry that follows covers one TCR beta chain sequence. Its antigen is as yet unknown. Sequencing was performed with immunoSEQ multiplex PCR; in TCRdb, only in-frame clones are kept and a portion is missing. The sample lists roughly 73,000 clones, about 82% occurring once. The source of the sample is a study of OX40 agonist ivuxolimab in advanced cancers. The germline V gene has CDR1 SGHTA and CDR2 FQGNSA. V trimming: 8 bases; J trimming: 4 bases; junction bases outside the gene matches: 6. CDR3 size: 14 residues. Overall study results and limits: Circulating CD4+ and CD8+ T cells showed clonal expansion by week 6 at 0.1 to 3.0 mg/kg.

The receptor was derived from an adult with an advanced solid tumor such as melanoma, head and neck, liver or kidney cancer. This rearrangement joins TRBV7-2 to TRBJ1-3; 9 bases line up with TRBD1. The sequencing here drew on CD4+ or CD8+ T cells sorted from blood, taken in a trial of the OX40 agonist ivuxolimab. CDR3 protein: CASQQGARGNTIYF. CDR3 DNA: TGTGCCAGCCAACAGGGGGCGAGAGGAAACACCATATATTTT.